One sample yielded the 32 T cell receptor beta chains listed below, sequenced in a study of cytomegalovirus exposure and HLA in healthy donors. Sequencing used immunoSEQ multiplex PCR; TCRdb keeps in-frame clones, though not all of them. In the table there are approximately 170,000 clones, about 85% of which are singletons. Sequencing used PBMCs. The receptors stem from a man between 18 and 35 years old in good health and CMV-seropositive.

The chain joins TRBV11-2 to TRBJ2-7; D gene uncertain. Germline CDR1 reads SGHAT; CDR2 reads FQNNGV. This CDR3 is built from 16 residues. The ends were cut back, 5 bases at V and 0 bases at J, with 17 bases in the middle. Here the CDR3 DNA reads TGTGCCAGCAGCCGAACCCTCACCGAGAGCTCCTACGAGCAGTACTTC. Protein sequence: CASSRTLTESSYEQYF.

V gene TRBV11-3 combines with J gene TRBJ2-2; 7 bases agree with TRBD1. The CDR3 consists of 14 residues. The junction had 5 bases not matched to a gene; V was cut back by 5 bases and J by 5 bases. In germline, CDR1 is SGHNT, CDR2 YENEEA. DNA for the CDR3: TGTGCCAGCAGCACAAACAGGGGAACCGGGGAGCTGTTTTTT. It encodes CASSTNRGTGELFF.

This sequence joins TRBV15 and TRBJ2-1, with 7 bases fitting TRBD2. V lost 0 bases to trimming and J lost 9 bases; unmatched junction nucleotides: 14. CDR3 size: 17 residues. Germline V lookup: CDR1 LNHNV, CDR2 YYDKDF (reference sequence). CDR3 amino acids: CATSRDLGLGVDSEQFF. The CDR3 coding sequence is TGTGCCACCAGCAGAGATCTTGGACTAGGTGTAGACAGTGAGCAGTTCTTC.

The chain uses TRBV28 and TRBJ2-5; D possibly corresponds to TRBD1 (6 bases). The CDR3 contains 14 residues. V was pared by 6 bases and J by 6 bases, with 17 bases between. The V gene's germline CDR1 is MDHEN and CDR2 SYDVKM. This CDR3 is CASSSGQSVQTQYF. The CDR3 DNA follows: TGTGCCAGCAGCTCGGGACAATCAGTGCAGACCCAGTACTTC.

This chain uses TRBV27 with TRBJ1-2; 9 bases agree with TRBD1. Germline lookup yields CDR1 MNHEY and CDR2 SMNVEV (reference sequence). The CDR3 extends over 13 amino acids. The J segment lost 7 bases and the V segment lost 3 bases, leaving 3 bases of the junction unmatched. The DNA of the CDR3 is TGTGCCAGCAGTTTGGGGACAGGGCTTGGCTACACCTTC. It specifies CASSLGTGLGYTF.

V gene TRBV5-1 combines with J gene TRBJ2-5; the match to TRBD1 covers 7 bases. Trimming at V came to 4 bases and at J to 5 bases, leaving 5 bases not matched to a gene. Germline V lookup: CDR1 SGHRS, CDR2 YFSETQ. The CDR3 has 13 amino acids. The CDR3 nucleotides are TGCGCCAGCAGCGCCGACAGGGCGGAGACCCAGTACTTC. This gives the protein CASSADRAETQYF. The full variable domain, its missing parts supplied by reference TRBV5-1 and TRBJ2-5, is KAGVTQTPRYLIKTRGQQVTLSCSPISGHRSVSWYQQTPGQGLQFLFEYFSETQRNKGNFPGRFSGRQFSNSRSEMNVSTLELGDSALYLCASSADRAETQYFGPGTRLLVL.

V gene TRBV4-1 combines with J gene TRBJ2-3, with D perhaps matching TRBD1 (5 bases). Germline CDR1 and CDR2: MGHRA and YSYEKL. V lost 2 bases and J lost 4, with 13 bases in between. The CDR3 runs 15 residues. The CDR3 DNA follows: TGCGCCAGCAGCCAAACGCAGGGCCCGGCAGATACGCAGTATTTT. Its translation is CASSQTQGPADTQYF.

The CDR3 sequence is CSVVTGGWGYTF. CDR3 DNA sequence: TGCAGCGTCGTCACAGGGGGCTGGGGCTACACCTTC. V and J are TRBV29-1 and TRBJ1-2, with 9 bases that match TRBD1. Germline V gene data show CDR1 as SQVTM and CDR2 as ANQGSEA. V dropped 6 bases and J dropped 8; count of bases not matched to a gene: 7. CDR3 length: 12 residues.

J is TRBJ2-3 and V is TRBV9; no firm D call. Trimming stripped 3 bases from V and 4 bases from J, with 9 bases between. The CDR3 is 13 residues long. Germline CDR1 is SGDLS and CDR2 is YYNGEE. CDR3 amino acids: CASSDSPPDTQYF. In DNA, the CDR3 is TGTGCCAGCAGCGACTCCCCCCCAGATACGCAGTATTTT.

This clone has more than one count but fewer than ten. The chain links TRBV9 to TRBJ1-2; 9 bases are shared with TRBD1. Germline V gene sequence: CDR1 SGDLS, CDR2 YYNGEE. With 4 bases clipped from V and 7 bases from J, the junction kept 5 bases outside the gene matches. The CDR3 runs to 13 residues. Here the CDR3 reads CASSPDRGRGYTF. The CDR3 nucleotides read TGTGCCAGCAGCCCGGACAGGGGCCGTGGCTACACCTTC. The full variable domain, completed using reference TRBV9 and TRBJ1-2, is DSGVTQTPKHLITATGQRVTLRCSPRSGDLSVYWYQQSLDQGLQFLIQYYNGEERAKGNILERFSAQQFPDLHSELNLSSLELGDSALYFCASSPDRGRGYTFGSGTRLTVV.

The chain joins TRBV5-1 to TRBJ2-7, with D possibly matching TRBD2 (5 bases). Between the trimmed V and J ends, which lost 7 bases and 3 bases, there was a span of 17 bases. The length of the CDR3 is 14 residues. From germline, CDR1 is SGHRS and CDR2 YFSETQ. The CDR3 DNA reads TGCGCCAGCCCCCAGAGGGCCAGCTACTACGAGCAGTACTTC. The encoded protein is CASPQRASYYEQYF.

The chain recombines TRBV19 with TRBJ2-3; D is ambiguous. CDR1 LNHDA and CDR2 SQIVND come from the germline V gene (reference sequence). Deletions cut 3 bases from V and 0 bases from J, with 7 bases between. The CDR3 sequence is 14 residues long. CDR3 bases: TGTGCCAGTAGTATTCTAAGCAGCACAGATACGCAGTATTTT. Its protein product is CASSILSSTDTQYF.

J is TRBJ2-1 and V is TRBV6-1; 8 bases are shared with TRBD2. Per germline, CDR1 MNHNS and CDR2 SASEGT. The length of the CDR3 is 13 residues. The trim removed 5 bases at V and 9 bases at J, leaving 6 bases unmatched. The CDR3 here is CASSPGLESEQFF. CDR3 bases: TGTGCCAGCAGTCCGGGACTAGAAAGTGAGCAGTTCTTC.

In this sample, this clone turned up once. The chain couples TRBV29-1 to TRBJ2-1, with D tentatively TRBD2 (6 bases). Between the trimmed V and J ends, which lost 7 bases and 13 bases, there was a span of 23 bases. This CDR3 comprises 13 residues. CDR1 and CDR2 from the germline V gene are SQVTM and ANQGSEA. The CDR3 DNA reads as TGCAGCGAACTGGGGCCCGGGACTGATAGCCAGTTCTTC. Encoded protein: CSELGPGTDSQFF.

The rearrangement links TRBV10-3 to TRBJ1-1; 10 bases match TRBD1. The germline V gene has CDR1 ENHRY and CDR2 SYGVKD. CDR3 length equals 12 residues. V lost 8 bases and J lost 5; bases outside the gene matches: 2. The CDR3 is CAIGQGDTEAFF. The CDR3 DNA follows: TGTGCCATCGGACAGGGGGATACTGAAGCTTTCTTT.

In its sample, this clone was seen once. The sample holds other DNA sequences that translate to the same CDR3. The chain recombines TRBV11-2 with TRBJ2-1, with 7 bases identical to TRBD1. J gave up 4 bases and V 3 bases, and 3 bases lay outside the gene matches. The germline CDR1 and CDR2 sequences are SGHAT and FQNNGV. The CDR3 has 14 amino acids. CDR3 DNA: TGTGCCAGCAGCTTGGCAGGGGGATACAATGAGCAGTTCTTC. Protein product: CASSLAGGYNEQFF.

J is TRBJ2-7 and V is TRBV6-5, with TRBD2 matching over 11 bases. Germline V CDR1 and CDR2: MNHEY, SVGAGI. This CDR3 has 12 amino acids. V shed 11 bases and J 4 bases; nucleotides not matched to a gene: 4. The DNA for the CDR3 is TGTGCCGTAGGGACTAGCGGTTACGAGCAGTACTTC. Protein: CAVGTSGYEQYF.

This chain links TRBV7-8 with TRBJ1-2; possibly TRBD1 for D (6 bases). Germline loops: CDR1 SGHVS, CDR2 FQNEAQ. The CDR3 is 14 amino acids. Trimming removed 1 base at V and 10 bases at J, with 16 bases between. The CDR3 spells CASSLGSGGRDYTF. The CDR3 DNA is TGTGCCAGCAGCTTAGGGTCGGGGGGCAGGGACTACACCTTC. Variable domain in full (rest from reference TRBV7-8 and TRBJ1-2): GAGVSQSPRYKVAKRGQDVALRCDPISGHVSLFWYQQALGQGPEFLTYFQNEAQLDKSGLPSDRFFAERPEGSVSTLKIQRTQQEDSAVYLCASSLGSGGRDYTFGSGTRLTVV.

A single count supports this clone. V usage is TRBV27 and J usage is TRBJ1-5; tentative D call: TRBD1 (6 bases). V gave up 6 bases and J gave up 3 bases, with 15 bases separating them. CDR3 length equals 15 residues. CDR1 is MNHEY, CDR2 SMNVEV, per germline (reference sequence). CDR3 sequence reads: CASRPTGTPNQPQHF. The DNA for the CDR3 is TGTGCCAGCAGGCCCACAGGGACGCCCAATCAGCCCCAGCATTTT.

The V gene is TRBV14, the J gene TRBJ2-3; a weak D match, TRBD2 (5 bases). Deletions cut 1 base from V and 1 base from J, with 15 bases between. CDR1 SGHDN and CDR2 FVKESK come from the germline V gene. This CDR3 comprises 17 residues. Here the CDR3 DNA reads TGTGCCAGCAGCCAAGGCCGAGCGGTTTCGGGCACAGATACGCAGTATTTT. Protein sequence: CASSQGRAVSGTDTQYF. Variable domain in full (rest from reference TRBV14 and TRBJ2-3): EAGVTQFPSHSVIEKGQTVTLRCDPISGHDNLYWYRRVMGKEIKFLLHFVKESKQDESGMPNNRFLAERTGGTYSTLKVQPAELEDSGVYFCASSQGRAVSGTDTQYFGPGTRLTVL.

This rearrangement joins TRBV28 to TRBJ2-5; D is possibly TRBD2 (6 bases). V was cut by 4 bases and J by 2 bases, with 20 bases left in between. Germline CDR1 reads MDHEN; CDR2 reads SYDVKM. The CDR3 has 17 amino acids. The CDR3 reads CASSSHSGPIDQETQYF. As DNA, the CDR3 is TGTGCCAGCAGTTCTCATAGCGGCCCGATTGATCAAGAGACCCAGTACTTC.

This clone showed up just a few times. V usage is TRBV7-2 and J usage is TRBJ2-7; 7 bases fit TRBD2. The CDR3 contains 14 residues. The ends lost 6 bases at V and 8 bases at J; junction bases unmatched: 13. Germline V lookup: CDR1 SGHTA, CDR2 FQGNSA. Here the CDR3 reads CASSAGRDYVQQYF. As DNA, the CDR3 is TGTGCCAGCAGTGCGGGGCGGGACTACGTCCAGCAGTACTTC. Combining the CDR3 with reference TRBV7-2 and TRBJ2-7 gives the whole variable domain GAGVSQSPSNKVTEKGKDVELRCDPISGHTALYWYRQSLGQGLEFLIYFQGNSAPDKSGLPSDRFSAERTGGSVSTLTIQRTQQEDSAVYLCASSAGRDYVQQYFGPGTRLTVT.

The chain couples TRBV5-4 to TRBJ1-2, with D tentatively TRBD1 (6 bases). The CDR3 length is 15 residues. Trimming took 1 base from V and 2 from J, leaving 12 bases between them. The germline CDR1 and CDR2 sequences are SGHNT and YYREEE (reference sequence). CDR3 region: CASSLLQGINYGYTF. CDR3 coding DNA: TGTGCCAGCAGCTTGCTACAGGGCATAAACTATGGCTACACCTTC.

A single count supports this clone. The V call is TRBV6-1, the J call TRBJ2-5, with 8 bases aligning to TRBD1. Germline V gives CDR1 MNHNS, CDR2 SASEGT. There are 16 residues in the CDR3. After removal of 3 bases from V and 1 base from J, the junction contained 7 bases not matched to a gene. The CDR3 DNA reads as TGTGCCAGCAGTGAGCGCTTACAGGGGGTCCAAGAGACCCAGTACTTC. It codes for CASSERLQGVQETQYF.

This clone has only a few counts. V usage is TRBV28 and J usage is TRBJ1-6, with a weak D call TRBD1 (5 bases). Per the germline V gene, CDR1 is MDHEN and CDR2 is SYDVKM. CDR3 length equals 16 residues. Trimming pared 5 bases from V and 7 bases from J, leaving 18 bases between. The DNA for the CDR3 is TGTGCCAGCAGTCCTCCGCGGCGGGGCCGAAATTCACCCCTCCACTTT. Translated: CASSPPRRGRNSPLHF.

This sequence joins TRBV6-5 and TRBJ2-1; D is unresolved. V was pared by 4 bases and J by 9 bases, with 19 bases between. This CDR3 contains 15 residues. CDR1 MNHEY and CDR2 SVGAGI come from the germline V gene. The CDR3 DNA reads TGTGCCAGCAGTTTTACCCCCGCGGCCTCGAGTGAGCAGTTCTTC. Amino acids: CASSFTPAASSEQFF.

This chain links TRBV5-6 with TRBJ2-5, with TRBD2 matching over 9 bases. Germline V CDR1 and CDR2: SGHDT, YYEEEE. V lost 4 bases to trimming and J lost 2 bases; unmatched junction nucleotides: 12. The CDR3 sequence is 17 residues long. This chain's CDR3 is CASSLLTSGALQETQYF. CDR3 nucleotide sequence: TGTGCCAGCAGCCTTCTGACTAGCGGAGCCCTACAAGAGACCCAGTACTTC. The complete variable domain, with remaining parts taken from reference TRBV5-6 and TRBJ2-5, reads DAGVTQSPTHLIKTRGQQVTLRCSPKSGHDTVSWYQQALGQGPQFIFQYYEEEERQRGNFPDRFSGHQFPNYSSELNVNALLLGDSALYLCASSLLTSGALQETQYFGPGTRLLVL.

This sequence joins TRBV28 and TRBJ1-2, with 8 bases aligning to TRBD1. Losses at the gene ends were 3 bases for V and 3 bases for J; bases not matched to a gene: 3. The CDR3 is 14 residues long. Germline CDR1 reads MDHEN; CDR2 reads SYDVKM. The CDR3 coding sequence is TGTGCCAGCAGTTTGATACAGGGGGACTATGGCTACACCTTC. Protein sequence: CASSLIQGDYGYTF.

This clone was observed a few times. The chain uses TRBV6-7 and TRBJ2-1; 7 bases are a match to TRBD2. TRBV6-7 belongs to the ORF category, with a function that is uncertain. J was trimmed by 4 bases and V by 11 bases; bases with no gene match: 35. CDR3 size: 22 residues. The CDR3 nucleotides read TGTGCCTTCCCTCGACACACTTTGCAGGGCGGGAGAATCGGGAAGGGATACAATGAGCAGTTCTTC. Amino acid sequence: CAFPRHTLQGGRIGKGYNEQFF.

The chain is built from TRBV28 and TRBJ2-3; 8 bases fit TRBD2. CDR1 and CDR2 (germline): MDHEN, SYDVKM. The CDR3 has 16 residues. J was trimmed by 1 base and V by 3 bases; bases with no gene match: 6. CDR3 nucleotides: TGTGCCAGCAGTTTTGCTGGACTAGCCGGCACAGATACGCAGTATTTT. It yields the protein CASSFAGLAGTDTQYF.

This clone came up a few times. The chain joins TRBV6-5 to TRBJ1-4; D unclear. Germline CDR1 MNHEY, CDR2 SVGAGI. V was clipped by 4 bases and J by 5 bases, with 17 bases between them. The CDR3 has 16 residues. CDR3 sequence (DNA): TGTGCCAGCAGTTCCCCCATGGGCAGGAAAAATGAAAAACTGTTTTTT. This gives the protein CASSSPMGRKNEKLFF.

The V gene is TRBV27, the J gene TRBJ2-7, with 15 bases aligning to TRBD2. Germline values: CDR1 MNHEY, CDR2 SMNVEV (reference sequence). The ends lost 4 bases at V and 6 bases at J; junction bases unmatched: 10. This CDR3 is 17 amino acids long. This CDR3 is CASSSWTSGGASFEQYF. CDR3 nucleotides: TGTGCCAGCAGTTCTTGGACTAGCGGGGGGGCCTCATTCGAGCAGTACTTC.